This T cell receptor (beta chain) was documented in a study of cytomegalovirus exposure and HLA in healthy donors. About the study: Among the roughly 370 genotyped donors, just over 80% were placed in the Caucasian-associated ancestry cluster.

V trimming: 5 bases; J trimming: 4 bases; junction bases outside the gene matches: 7. This CDR3 contains 15 residues. CDR1 is SGHNT, CDR2 YENEEA, per germline. With 60 Vbeta and 13 Jbeta primers, the PCR was carried out. Produced via immunoSEQ multiplex PCR; TCRdb's table is partial and in-frame only. Among roughly 100,000 clones listed, approximately 79% were seen once. Comment on this clone: The antigen is unknown.

Regarding the study as a whole: Productive status was seen about 87% or about 30% of the time for most TCR beta V segments in an earlier analysis.

The TCR originated in a man under 40 in good health and CMV-seropositive. Material: PBMCs. The V gene is TRBV11-3, the J gene TRBJ1-1, with TRBD1 matching 10 bases. DNA for the CDR3: TGTGCCAGCAGCGAAGGACAGGGGGACGTCACTGAAGCTTTCTTT. The encoded protein is CASSEGQGDVTEAFF.